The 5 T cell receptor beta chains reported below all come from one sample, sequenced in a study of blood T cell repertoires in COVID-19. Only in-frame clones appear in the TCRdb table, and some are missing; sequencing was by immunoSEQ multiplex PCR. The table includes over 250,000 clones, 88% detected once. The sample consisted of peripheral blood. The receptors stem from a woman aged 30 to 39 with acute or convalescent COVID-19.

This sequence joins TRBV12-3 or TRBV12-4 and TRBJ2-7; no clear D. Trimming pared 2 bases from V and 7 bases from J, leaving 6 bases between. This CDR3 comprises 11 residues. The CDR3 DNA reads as TGTGCCAGCAGTTTATGGGCGGAGCAGTACTTC. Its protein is CASSLWAEQYF.

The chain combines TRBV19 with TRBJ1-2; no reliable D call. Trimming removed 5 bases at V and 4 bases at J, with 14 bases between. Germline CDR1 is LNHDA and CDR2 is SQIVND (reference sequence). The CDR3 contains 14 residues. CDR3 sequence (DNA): TGTGCCAGTAGTCCCCGCCCGGGAGGCTATGGCTACACCTTC. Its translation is CASSPRPGGYGYTF.

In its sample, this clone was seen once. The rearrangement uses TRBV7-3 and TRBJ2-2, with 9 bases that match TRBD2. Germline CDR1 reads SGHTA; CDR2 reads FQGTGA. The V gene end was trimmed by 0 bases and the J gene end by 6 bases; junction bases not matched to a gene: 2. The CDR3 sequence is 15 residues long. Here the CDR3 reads CASSLTAGGPGELFF. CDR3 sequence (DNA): TGTGCCAGCAGCTTAACCGCGGGAGGGCCCGGGGAGCTGTTTTTT.

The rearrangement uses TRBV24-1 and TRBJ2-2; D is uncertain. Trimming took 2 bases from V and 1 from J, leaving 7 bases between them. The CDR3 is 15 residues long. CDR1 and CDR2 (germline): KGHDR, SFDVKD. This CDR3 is CATSDSSGNTGELFF. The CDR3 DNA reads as TGTGCCACCAGTGATTCTTCAGGGAACACCGGGGAGCTGTTTTTT.

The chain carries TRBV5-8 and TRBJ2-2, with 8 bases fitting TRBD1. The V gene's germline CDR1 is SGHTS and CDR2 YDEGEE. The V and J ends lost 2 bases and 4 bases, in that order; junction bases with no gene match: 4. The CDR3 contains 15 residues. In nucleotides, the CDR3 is TGTGCCAGCAGCTTTGGACAGGGAGTCACCGGGGAGCTGTTTTTT. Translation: CASSFGQGVTGELFF.